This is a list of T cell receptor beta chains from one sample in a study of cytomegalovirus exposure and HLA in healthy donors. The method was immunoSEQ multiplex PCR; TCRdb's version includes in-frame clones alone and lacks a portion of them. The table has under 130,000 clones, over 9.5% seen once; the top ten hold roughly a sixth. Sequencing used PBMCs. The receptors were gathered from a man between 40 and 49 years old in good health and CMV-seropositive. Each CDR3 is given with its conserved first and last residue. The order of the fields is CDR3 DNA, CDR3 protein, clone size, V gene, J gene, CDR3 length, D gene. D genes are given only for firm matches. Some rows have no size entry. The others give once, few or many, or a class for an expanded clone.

CDR3nt: TGTGCCAGCAGCCCGGGACAGAACTATGGCTACACCTTC
CDR3aa: CASSPGQNYGYTF
abundance: .
v_gene: TRBV11-2
j_gene: TRBJ1-2
len: 13
d_gene: TRBD1

CDR3nt: TGTGCCAGCTCACCAATGGTCCTAGAACCCACAGATACGCAGTATTTT
CDR3aa: CASSPMVLEPTDTQYF
abundance: few
v_gene: TRBV18
j_gene: TRBJ2-3
len: 16
d_gene: .

CDR3nt: TGCAGCGTTGAAGATATGGGACTAGCGGACCCTATCGATGAGCAGTTCTTC
CDR3aa: CSVEDMGLADPIDEQFF
abundance: few
v_gene: TRBV29-1
j_gene: TRBJ2-1
len: 17
d_gene: TRBD2

CDR3nt: TGTGCCAGCAGTTTATTGGGACTAGCGGGAGGAAATGAGCAGTTCTTC
CDR3aa: CASSLLGLAGGNEQFF
abundance: .
v_gene: TRBV27
j_gene: TRBJ2-1
len: 16
d_gene: TRBD2

CDR3nt: TGTGCCAGCAGCGGGCAGGGGCGTAGCTATGGCTACACCTTC
CDR3aa: CASSGQGRSYGYTF
abundance: .
v_gene: TRBV9
j_gene: TRBJ1-2
len: 14
d_gene: .

CDR3nt: TGTGCCAGCAGCTCGCTAGCGGGAGCAGATACGCAGTATTTT
CDR3aa: CASSSLAGADTQYF
abundance: .
v_gene: TRBV9
j_gene: TRBJ2-3
len: 14
d_gene: TRBD2

CDR3nt: TGTGCCAGTAGTGACCCGGGACAGGGAACCTACGAGCAGTACTTC
CDR3aa: CASSDPGQGTYEQYF
abundance: once
v_gene: TRBV19
j_gene: TRBJ2-7
len: 15
d_gene: TRBD1

CDR3nt: TGCGCCAGCAGCCAAGGCCGAGGACAGGCCAGGGACACTGAAGCTTTCTTT
CDR3aa: CASSQGRGQARDTEAFF
abundance: .
v_gene: TRBV4-3
j_gene: TRBJ1-1
len: 17
d_gene: TRBD1

CDR3nt: TGCGCCAGCAGCCCCTCCTCCGGGACAGGGCCCTACAATGAGCAGTTCTTC
CDR3aa: CASSPSSGTGPYNEQFF
abundance: few
v_gene: TRBV5-1
j_gene: TRBJ2-1
len: 17
d_gene: TRBD1

CDR3nt: TGTGCCAGCAGCTCGGGACAGGGCTCAAGAGGTGGCTACACCTTC
CDR3aa: CASSSGQGSRGGYTF
abundance: .
v_gene: TRBV7-2
j_gene: TRBJ1-2
len: 15
d_gene: TRBD1

CDR3nt: TGTGCCAGCAGCATCGGACAGGGGACTGGAGGCTACACCTTC
CDR3aa: CASSIGQGTGGYTF
abundance: few
v_gene: TRBV5-4
j_gene: TRBJ1-2
len: 14
d_gene: TRBD1

CDR3nt: TGTGCCAGCAGCTTAGGTTTAGCGTTTCCCTACGAGCAGTACTTC
CDR3aa: CASSLGLAFPYEQYF
abundance: .
v_gene: TRBV7-2
j_gene: TRBJ2-7
len: 15
d_gene: .

CDR3nt: TGCGCCAGCAGCTCCGGACAGGGCGACAACACCGGGGAGCTGTTTTTT
CDR3aa: CASSSGQGDNTGELFF
abundance: few
v_gene: TRBV5-1
j_gene: TRBJ2-2
len: 16
d_gene: TRBD1

CDR3nt: TGTGCCAGCAGCGGGACTAGGGGCAGCACAGATACGCAGTATTTT
CDR3aa: CASSGTRGSTDTQYF
abundance: .
v_gene: TRBV9
j_gene: TRBJ2-3
len: 15
d_gene: TRBD2

CDR3nt: TGTGCCAGTAGTGGCAGGGCAAGTCTCGGCTACACCTTC
CDR3aa: CASSGRASLGYTF
abundance: few
v_gene: TRBV19
j_gene: TRBJ1-2
len: 13
d_gene: .